The TCR beta chain described here comes from a study of cytomegalovirus exposure and HLA in healthy donors. About the research overall: Earlier findings included 100 million to 130 million unique TCR beta sequences obtained from 150 million to 200 million T cells.

Primers: 60 Vbeta forward and 13 Jbeta reverse. Profiled with immunoSEQ multiplex PCR; TCRdb holds only in-frame clones, not every one. The sample holds some 140,000 clones, approximately 71% seen once. Findings and limits, study-wide: When a later analysis was performed, an Asian-associated ancestry cluster reportedly had fewer N-insertions than the roughly 700-donor mean. A list of about 160 TCR beta chains associated with cytomegalovirus was given. A later analysis found most CMV-associated TCR beta chains apparently HLA-restricted.

V was trimmed by 0 bases and J by 6 bases, leaving 6 bases between them. This CDR3 has 13 amino acids. Germline values: CDR1 SGHNT, CDR2 YYREEE (reference sequence). As to this clone: Its antigen is undetermined.

This TCR was sampled from a man under 40 in good health and CMV-seronegative. This sequence joins TRBV5-4 and TRBJ2-2, with D perhaps matching TRBD2 (5 bases). What was sequenced was PBMCs. The CDR3 DNA sequence: TGTGCCAGCAGCTTGGACGGGGCCGGGGAGCTGTTTTTT. Translating gives CASSLDGAGELFF.